This is a list of T cell receptor beta chains from one sample in a study of siplizumab effects on memory and regulatory T cells. This table comes from immunoSEQ multiplex PCR, and its TCRdb copy is limited to in-frame clones, with some not included. Among roughly 56,000 clones listed, 80% to 95% were seen once. The sequencing sample was made of CD8+ T cells sorted from blood. Receptor source: a human donor in good health. CDR3s include the opening cysteine and the closing phenylalanine or tryptophan. D genes are given only for firm matches. Expanded clones get a size class; other rows say once, few or many, or leave the size out.

TRBD1	TRBV9	-	TRBJ2-5	TGTGCCAGCAGCGACCGGGACAGGGGATTGGAGACCCAGTACTTC	CASSDRDRGLETQYF
TRBD1	TRBV13	-	TRBJ2-3	TGTGCCAGCAGCTTAGGCCGGGACAGGAGCACAGATACGCAGTATTTT	CASSLGRDRSTDTQYF
-	TRBV10-2	-	TRBJ1-5	TGCGCCAGCAGTGAGTCGGCAGCCGCCGGGCAGCCCCAGCATTTT	CASSESAAAGQPQHF
TRBD1	TRBV25-1	-	TRBJ1-2	TGTGCCAGCATGAAGGGGGCGCAAGGCTACACCTTC	CASMKGAQGYTF
-	TRBV19	-	TRBJ2-7	TGTGCCAGTAGTCCAGAGGGGGGTTACTCCTACGAGCAGTACTTC	CASSPEGGYSYEQYF
-	TRBV4-2	-	TRBJ1-1	TGTGCCAGCAGCCAAGATCCGCTTCGGCACCTGAACACTGAAGCTTTCTTT	CASSQDPLRHLNTEAFF
-	TRBV7-9	-	TRBJ2-3	TGTGCCAGCAGCTTAGGTGCAGATACGCAGTATTTT	CASSLGADTQYF
-	TRBV7-8	-	TRBJ1-1	TGTGCCAGCAGCTTAATATATGGGCCAAGAGCTGAAGCTTTCTTT	CASSLIYGPRAEAFF
-	TRBV27	-	TRBJ1-1	TGTGCCAGCAGTTTCATGGGTGGTAACACTGAAGCTTTCTTT	CASSFMGGNTEAFF
-	TRBV30	-	TRBJ2-1	TGTGCCTGGAGTGGTGAAGGGGATAACAATGAGCAGTTCTTC	CAWSGEGDNNEQFF
TRBD1	TRBV9	once	TRBJ2-2	TGTGCCAGCAGCTCGGCAGGGGGTTATACCGGGGAGCTGTTTTTT	CASSSAGGYTGELFF
TRBD2	TRBV13	-	TRBJ2-1	TGTGCCAGCAGCTCCCGACTAGCGGGCTACAATGAGCAGTTCTTC	CASSSRLAGYNEQFF
-	TRBV6-1	-	TRBJ2-7	TGTGCCAGCAGTGAGGAGGACGCCAGCTCCTACGAGCAGTACTTC	CASSEEDASSYEQYF
-	TRBV28	-	TRBJ1-5	TGTGCCAGCAGTTTAGTAGGGAAGGGTCAGCCCCAGCATTTT	CASSLVGKGQPQHF
TRBD2	TRBV4-1	-	TRBJ2-7	TGCGCCAGCGGACCACGGGAGGGTATACTCGAGCAGTACTTC	CASGPREGILEQYF
-	TRBV11-3	-	TRBJ2-2	TGTGCCAGCAGCTTAGACGGCGGGGAGCTGTTTTTT	CASSLDGGELFF
TRBD1	TRBV7-9	once	TRBJ1-2	TGTGCCAGCAGCTTAGGGACAGGGGGCCCTACTAACTATGGCTACACCTTC	CASSLGTGGPTNYGYTF
TRBD1	TRBV2	-	TRBJ1-5	TGTGCCAGCAGGCTAGGACAGGTCAATCAGCCCCAGCATTTT	CASRLGQVNQPQHF
-	TRBV5-6	-	TRBJ1-1	TGTGCCAGCAGCTTGCAGGGGACTGAAGCTTTCTTT	CASSLQGTEAFF
-	TRBV28	once	TRBJ2-4	TGTGCCAGCAGTTTACTGCCACTAGCCAAAAACATTCAGTACTTC	CASSLLPLAKNIQYF
-	TRBV14	few	TRBJ1-1	TGTGCCAGCAGCCAAGATCGAGTTGCTTTCTTT	CASSQDRVAFF
-	TRBV21-1	-	TRBJ1-1	TGTGCCAGCAGCAAAGCGGCAGATTCGGAAACGATGAACACTGAAGCTTTCTTT	CASSKAADSETMNTEAFF
TRBD2	TRBV12-5	-	TRBJ2-1	TGTGCTAGTGGTTTGAGGGGACTAGGAGCCAATGAGCAGTTCTTC	CASGLRGLGANEQFF
-	TRBV4-3	-	TRBJ2-7	TGCGCCAGCAGCCAAGGCCTCGAGAACTACGAGCAGTACTTC	CASSQGLENYEQYF
TRBD2	TRBV19	-	TRBJ2-3	TGTGCCAGTCGTCGTGCGGGAGGGCGCACAGATACGCAGTATTTT	CASRRAGGRTDTQYF
TRBD2	TRBV6-1	-	TRBJ2-3	TGTGCCAGCAGTGAGATAGCGGGAGGGTCAGATACGCAGTATTTT	CASSEIAGGSDTQYF
-	TRBV18	-	TRBJ1-5	TGTGCCAGCTCACCGGGGGGATATCAGCCCCAGCATTTT	CASSPGGYQPQHF
TRBD2	TRBV4-3	-	TRBJ2-1	TGCGCCAGCAGCCAAATTCCGGGACTAGCCGACAATGAGCAGTTCTTC	CASSQIPGLADNEQFF
-	TRBV7-9	-	TRBJ2-5	TGTGCCAGCAGCTTAGCGGGCCTGACAGGAAAAGAAGAGACCCAGTACTTC	CASSLAGLTGKEETQYF